This T cell receptor (beta chain) was captured by sequencing in a study of beta chain features in type 1 diabetes. Study-wide context: There was similarity between patients and healthy donors in age, gender and cell yields.

V trimming: 0 bases; J trimming: 4 bases; junction bases outside the gene matches: 1. CDR3 length: 15 amino acids. The germline V gene has CDR1 GTSNPN and CDR2 SVGIG (reference sequence). The entirety of the isolated RNA underwent reverse transcription, so expressed TCRB transcripts were sequenced. Profiled with immunoSEQ multiplex PCR; TCRdb holds only in-frame clones, not every one. The repertoire has under 450,000 clones, more than 11% of them found once; the top ten carry roughly 0.036%. General study points: Researchers report that Type 1 diabetes patients had moderately but significantly shorter TCRB CDR3s across all four CD4+ subsets. Patients' naive, central memory and Treg TCRB repertoires seemed closer to one another than those of healthy donors. Among type 1 diabetes patients, VDJ junctions had fewer insertions and more deletions.

In regard to this clone: Its matching antigen is unknown.

This chain connects TRBV30 to TRBJ2-2; 11 nucleotides line up with TRBD2. This clonotype was obtained from a man younger than 40 in good health. Sequenced material: naive CD4+ T cells from blood. For the CDR3, the DNA is TGTGCCTGGAGTGTACTAGCGGGAGTCACCGGGGAGCTGTTTTTT. Encoded protein: CAWSVLAGVTGELFF.